This T cell receptor beta chain was captured in a study of blood T cell repertoires in COVID-19. Study-wide context: COVID-19 samples from acute and convalescent phases originated in the United States, Italy and Spain. T cells, B-cell-depleted T cells, or PBMCs supplied cDNA or gDNA.

In Seattle, patients joined the study during active infection and were tracked longitudinally. As originally analysed: Nucleated cell counts were estimated from reference gene primer amplification. TCRdb keeps only in-frame clones here, not all; method: immunoSEQ multiplex PCR. V and J calls and clone size are as listed in that table; D and trimming were resolved from the DNA. Of around 310,000 clones in the sample, nearly 90% are singletons; the top ten hold 1%. This TCR was recovered from a woman between 35 and 50 years old with COVID-19, enrolled during active disease. The specimen sequenced was peripheral blood.

CDR3 coding DNA: TGCGCCAGCAGCCAAGATCCGACTAGGAATGAGCAGTTCTTC. It encodes CASSQDPTRNEQFF. This chain uses TRBV4-1 with TRBJ2-1; D perhaps matches TRBD2 (6 bases). With 0 bases removed from V and 7 bases from J, the gap between germline ends came to 10 bases. Germline V gives CDR1 MGHRA, CDR2 YSYEKL. The CDR3 consists of 14 residues.